Below are 6 T cell receptor beta chains sequenced from a single sample in a study of OX40 agonist ivuxolimab in advanced cancers. Data came from immunoSEQ multiplex PCR; TCRdb stores just in-frame clones and leaves some out. The sample carries more than 100,000 clones, about 93% recorded once. The sample here was CD4+ or CD8+ T cells sorted from blood, taken in a trial of the OX40 agonist ivuxolimab. All receptors derive from an adult with an advanced solid tumor such as melanoma, head and neck, liver or kidney cancer.

The J gene is TRBJ1-1, the V gene TRBV28; the D is unclear. V was trimmed by 2 bases and J by 1 base, leaving 11 bases between them. The germline gives CDR1 MDHEN, CDR2 SYDVKM. CDR3 length: 15 residues. CDR3 amino acids: CASSLRRPWNTEAFF. In nucleotides, the CDR3 is TGTGCCAGCAGTTTACGACGGCCATGGAACACTGAAGCTTTCTTT.

V usage is TRBV5-1 and J usage is TRBJ2-7, with D maybe TRBD2 (5 bases). This CDR3 has 15 amino acids. V lost 5 bases and J lost 4, with 19 bases in between. Germline values: CDR1 SGHRS, CDR2 YFSETQ. CDR3 region: CASRGDPSGTYEQYF. The CDR3 region has the DNA TGCGCCAGCAGGGGAGACCCATCGGGTACTTACGAGCAGTACTTC.

This clone was counted once. At one end, the junction sequence differs from germline, possibly due to a read error. The V gene is TRBV4-1, the J gene TRBJ1-6; D not certain. The CDR3 totals 15 residues. CDR1 MGHRA and CDR2 YSYEKL come from the germline V gene. The DNA for the CDR3 is TGCACCAGCAGTCTTTTACGCTCCTATAATTCACCCCTCCACTTT. Encoded protein: CTSSLLRSYNSPLHF.

The genes are TRBV9 and TRBJ2-3; D possibly uses TRBD1 or TRBD2 (6 bases each). V was trimmed by 0 bases and J by 1 base, leaving 9 bases between them. Germline assignment: CDR1 SGDLS and CDR2 YYNGEE. This CDR3 comprises 15 residues. In DNA, the CDR3 is TGTGCCAGCAGCGTAGAGGGGGGACGCACAGATACGCAGTATTTT. It translates to CASSVEGGRTDTQYF.

The genes are TRBV7-9 and TRBJ2-3; D is possibly TRBD1 (6 bases). Germline values: CDR1 SEHNR, CDR2 FQNEAQ (reference sequence). Trimming removed 5 bases at V and 0 bases at J, with 12 bases between. The CDR3 contains 15 residues. The DNA for the CDR3 is TGTGCCAGCAGCCTTTACAGGGACAGCACAGATACGCAGTATTTT. This encodes CASSLYRDSTDTQYF.

V usage is TRBV19 and J usage is TRBJ2-1; D unclear. The V gene lost 2 bases and the J gene lost 6 bases, with 14 bases spanning the gap. This CDR3 has 15 amino acids. CDR1 and CDR2 from the germline V gene are LNHDA and SQIVND (reference sequence). The CDR3 sequence: CASSINEAWRNEQFF. The CDR3 DNA reads as TGTGCCAGTAGTATAAACGAGGCTTGGCGCAATGAGCAGTTCTTC.